This T cell receptor beta chain was sequenced in a study of STAT5B mutations in CD4+ large granular lymphocyte leukemia. General study points: Main leukemic clonotypes were patient-specific, but roughly 25% appeared at low frequency elsewhere.

CDR3 length: 14 amino acids. The V segment lost 8 bases and the J segment 2 bases; nucleotides outside the gene matches: 7. Germline assignment: CDR1 WNHNN and CDR2 SYGVQD (reference sequence). The data were produced by immunoSEQ multiplex PCR, yet TCRdb's version contains in-frame clones alone and is incomplete. This table has tens of thousands of clones, 85% appearing once. In regard to this clone: What it binds is unknown.

The chain is built from TRBV10-1 and TRBJ2-3, with 7 bases fitting TRBD1. This clonotype originated in a human donor in good health. Sequencing input: CD4+ T cells from blood buffy coats. The CDR3 protein is CASATGSSTDTQYF. The CDR3 nucleotides read TGCGCCAGCGCGACAGGGAGCTCCACAGATACGCAGTATTTT.